This entry concerns a single T cell receptor beta chain. No antigen is known for it. These data belong to a study of T-cell reconstitution after alpha-beta-depleted transplantation in children. The CDR3 covers 11 residues. With 6 bases removed from V and 7 bases from J, the gap between germline ends came to 9 bases. It was with unique molecular identifiers that the TCRbeta library was prepared. TCRdb re-called the PCR reads through MiXCR, storing one row per CDR3 protein. Found here are about 260,000 distinct CDR3 sequences, approximately 8.9% of them singletons; the top ten hold 5% to 8%. Study-wide results and limits: Newly made T cells mostly supplied T-cell counts and diversity one year after transplant. The origin of alpha-beta T cells about two months after transplant was reportedly several hundred expanded graft clones. After transplant, high TCRbeta diversity at day 60 in some patients arose from surviving recipient T cells and thymic progenitors.

This receptor was obtained from a male patient younger than 18 who had a stem cell transplant for acute lymphoblastic leukemia, so the T cells may come from the graft donor. This sample comprised PBMCs, mostly from graft donor cells, obtained 180 days after TCRalphabeta/CD19-depleted stem cell transplant. The chain combines TRBV12-3 or TRBV12-4 with TRBJ1-2; D is uncertain. The DNA of the CDR3 is TGTGCCAGCAGGATAGAGGGTGGCTACACCTTC. Translation gives CASRIEGGYTF.